This TCR beta chain stems from a study of T-cell reconstitution after alpha-beta-depleted transplantation in children. TCRbeta library construction was performed incorporating unique molecular identifiers. Each CDR3 protein is one row after TCRdb ran MiXCR on the PCR reads. The sample lists 250,000 to 300,000 distinct CDR3 sequences; approximately 9.8% were seen once. The CDR3 sequence is 15 residues long. Per the germline V gene, CDR1 is SNHLY and CDR2 is FYNNEI. In the case of this clonotype: The junction and the germline gene differ at one end; a read error may be behind it.

The source material was PBMCs from the stem cell graft donor, sampled from the stem cell graft. The origin of this receptor is a human donor who donated a stem cell graft to a child with SCID. The chain links TRBV2 to TRBJ2-5; TRBD2 aligns across 8 bases. Written as DNA, the CDR3 is TGTGCCAGCAGCGAAGGGACTAGATCCCAAGAGACCCAGTACTTC. The encoded protein is CASSEGTRSQETQYF.